This TCR beta chain is drawn from a study of cytomegalovirus exposure and HLA in healthy donors. General study results and limits: Researchers left out some V segments, among them TRBV6-2 and TRBV6-3, as indistinguishable.

60 Vbeta and 13 Jbeta primers were used in PCR. The method was immunoSEQ multiplex PCR; TCRdb's version includes in-frame clones alone and lacks a portion of them. The table records more than 95,000 clones, 75% to 85% of them present only once. This clone occurred a few times. Its matching antigen is unknown. The V and J ends lost 4 bases and 5 bases respectively, with 11 bases between them. Per germline, CDR1 SNHLY and CDR2 FYNNEI. CDR3 length: 13 residues. Sequencing was carried out using PBMCs. The gene calls are TRBV2 and TRBJ1-1, with D perhaps matching TRBD1 (5 bases). The sequence came from a man aged 50 to 59 in good health and CMV-seronegative. The CDR3 sequence is CASSGQRWTEAFF. CDR3 DNA sequence: TGTGCCAGCAGTGGACAGAGGTGGACTGAAGCTTTCTTT.